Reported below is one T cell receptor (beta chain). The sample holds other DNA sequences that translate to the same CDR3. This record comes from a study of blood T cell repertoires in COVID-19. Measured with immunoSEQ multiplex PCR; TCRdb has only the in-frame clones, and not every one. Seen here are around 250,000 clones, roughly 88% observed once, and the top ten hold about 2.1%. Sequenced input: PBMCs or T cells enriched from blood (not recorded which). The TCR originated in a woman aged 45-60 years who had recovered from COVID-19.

This chain's CDR3 is CASSVGRNYGYTF. CDR3 nucleotide sequence: TGTGCCAGCAGCGTGGGGCGGAACTATGGCTACACCTTC. The rearrangement uses TRBV9 and TRBJ1-2, with a weak D call TRBD1 (5 bases). This CDR3 comprises 13 residues. The germline V gene encodes CDR1 SGDLS and CDR2 YYNGEE. Between the trimmed V and J ends, which lost 2 bases and 2 bases, there was a span of 7 bases.